A selection of T cell receptor beta chains follows, all from one sample in a study of cytomegalovirus exposure and HLA in healthy donors. Sequenced by immunoSEQ multiplex PCR; TCRdb stores in-frame clones only, minus some. Altogether approximately 130,000 clones are present, 70% to 90% being singletons, with the ten largest covering 1.9%. The specimen was PBMCs. All receptors derive from a woman aged 18 to 35 in good health and CMV-seronegative. CDR3s include the opening cysteine and the closing phenylalanine or tryptophan. The D gene is left open where the match is weak. A clone size is listed for some rows: how often the clone was seen (once, few, many), or a class if it is expanded.

d_call	clone_size	j_call	v_call	cdr3_nt	cdr3_aa
-	-	TRBJ2-7	TRBV10-2	TGCGCCAGCAGTCCCTCCCTAGGCTACGAGCAGTACTTC	CASSPSLGYEQYF
TRBD1	-	TRBJ2-7	TRBV19	TGTGCCAGTAGTGAACAGGGGGCATCGTACGAGCAGTACTTC	CASSEQGASYEQYF
TRBD1	-	TRBJ2-1	TRBV27	TGTGCCAGCAGTTTAGACAGGGGGAATGAGCAGTTCTTC	CASSLDRGNEQFF
TRBD2	-	TRBJ2-3	TRBV7-2	TGTGCCAGCAGCTTAGACGCTAGCGGGGGAGATACGCAGTATTTT	CASSLDASGGDTQYF
TRBD1	few	TRBJ1-2	TRBV28	TGTGCCAGCAGGGACCGGGGACAGTCGGGTAACTATGGCTACACCTTC	CASRDRGQSGNYGYTF
TRBD1	-	TRBJ2-1	TRBV5-1	TGCGCCAGCAGCATTGCAGGGGGCAATAGGTACAATGAGCAGTTCTTC	CASSIAGGNRYNEQFF
-	-	TRBJ1-5	TRBV30	TGTGCCTGGAGTTCGGACAGCGGCAATCAGCCCCAGCATTTT	CAWSSDSGNQPQHF
TRBD2	-	TRBJ2-3	TRBV15	TGTGCCACCAGCAGACCTAGCGGGGGAACAGATACGCAGTATTTT	CATSRPSGGTDTQYF
TRBD1	-	TRBJ1-5	TRBV6-5	TGTGCCAGCAGTCGGACAGGGGATCAGCCCCAGCATTTT	CASSRTGDQPQHF
TRBD1	-	TRBJ1-1	TRBV5-5	TGTGCCAGCAGCTTGGCCCTGGGACAGAAGGGCACTGAAGCTTTCTTT	CASSLALGQKGTEAFF
TRBD2	-	TRBJ2-1	TRBV13	TGTGCCAGCAGCCCACGGACTAGGGGTAATGAGCAGTTCTTC	CASSPRTRGNEQFF
TRBD2	-	TRBJ2-1	TRBV4-2	TGTGCCAGCAGCCAAGATCGGGCGGGAGGTTACAATGAGCAGTTCTTC	CASSQDRAGGYNEQFF
-	once	TRBJ2-1	TRBV9	TGTGCCAGCAGCGTAGGTCAGTACAATGAGCAGTTCTTC	CASSVGQYNEQFF
-	-	TRBJ1-2	TRBV5-4	TGTGCCAGCAGCGCCGGACAGCCGAGGAACTATGGCTACACCTTC	CASSAGQPRNYGYTF
-	-	TRBJ1-6	TRBV9	TGTGCCAGCAGCGTCGCGAGGCCGAATTCACCCCTCCACTTT	CASSVARPNSPLHF
-	-	TRBJ1-2	TRBV18	TGTGCCAGCTCACCTGCGGCGGGTAACTATGGCTACACCTTC	CASSPAAGNYGYTF
-	-	TRBJ1-5	TRBV28	TGTGCGCTGGCGATACAGGGTACCAATCAGCCCCAGCATTTT	CALAIQGTNQPQHF
TRBD2	few	TRBJ2-2	TRBV28	TGTGCCAGCAGTTCCCTAGCGGGCCTCACCGGGGAGCTGTTTTTT	CASSSLAGLTGELFF
TRBD2	-	TRBJ2-7	TRBV6-1	TGTGCCAGCAGTGTGAGCGGGGGGTTCTACGAGCAGTACTTC	CASSVSGGFYEQYF
TRBD2	-	TRBJ2-1	TRBV30	TGTGCCTGGGCAGTCCCTAGCGGCTTAAATGAGCAGTTCTTC	CAWAVPSGLNEQFF
-	-	TRBJ2-7	TRBV29-1	TGCAGCGCCCGCCCACTAACAGGGTCCTACGAGCAGTACTTC	CSARPLTGSYEQYF
TRBD1	-	TRBJ2-7	TRBV19	TGTGCCAGTAGTATGGACAGGGGGCTTTACGAGCAGTACTTC	CASSMDRGLYEQYF
-	-	TRBJ1-2	TRBV30	TGTGCCTGGGGACAGAACTATGGCTACACCTTC	CAWGQNYGYTF
TRBD1	-	TRBJ1-1	TRBV19	TGTGCCAGTTTTGAGACAGGGGGCGCGAAGGCCACTGAAGCTTTCTTT	CASFETGGAKATEAFF
-	-	TRBJ1-2	TRBV19	TGTGCCAGTAGACCTCGGGGCAGGGGAAACTATGGCTACACCTTC	CASRPRGRGNYGYTF
TRBD1	-	TRBJ1-3	TRBV10-2	TGCGCCAGCCGGGACAGGGGATTATCTGGAAACACCATATATTTT	CASRDRGLSGNTIYF
-	once	TRBJ1-5	TRBV28	TGTGCCAGCAGGCCAGTCAATCAGCCCCAGCATTTT	CASRPVNQPQHF
TRBD2	-	TRBJ2-3	TRBV30	TGTGCCTGGAGTGTACGAAGGACTAGCGGGGGATCAGATACGCAGTATTTT	CAWSVRRTSGGSDTQYF
TRBD2	-	TRBJ2-1	TRBV6-5	TGTGCCAGCAGTTCTCTGGCTAGCGGGACCTACAATGAGCAGTTCTTC	CASSSLASGTYNEQFF
-	once	TRBJ1-1	TRBV29-1	TGCAGCGTTGAACGGGTTTCCGCTGAAGCTTTCTTT	CSVERVSAEAFF
TRBD1	-	TRBJ2-5	TRBV19	TGTGCCAGTAGTAAGACAGGGGATTTCCAAGAGACCCAGTACTTC	CASSKTGDFQETQYF
TRBD1	once	TRBJ2-1	TRBV19	TGTGCCAGTATCTCCCGAGGGGGACAGGCAGTAAATGAGCAGTTCTTC	CASISRGGQAVNEQFF
TRBD1	-	TRBJ1-1	TRBV6-1	TGTGCCAGCAGTTTATCCGGGACAGGGAACACTGAAGCTTTCTTT	CASSLSGTGNTEAFF
-	-	TRBJ1-4	TRBV19	TGTGCCAGTAGTGGCGGGGTCCTACTAACTGAAAAACTGTTTTTT	CASSGGVLLTEKLFF
-	-	TRBJ2-1	TRBV9	TGTGCCAGCAGCGCAACAGGGCTTTCGGACAATGAGCAGTTCTTC	CASSATGLSDNEQFF
TRBD1	-	TRBJ1-2	TRBV5-1	TGCGCCAGCAGCTCGGGACAGGACTATGGCTACACCTTC	CASSSGQDYGYTF
TRBD1	-	TRBJ1-1	TRBV18	TGTGCCAGCTCACCCGGGACAGGCAACACTGAAGCTTTCTTT	CASSPGTGNTEAFF
TRBD1	-	TRBJ1-2	TRBV5-4	TGTGCCAGCAGCCCGGGACAGGTTCCCTATGGCTACACCTTC	CASSPGQVPYGYTF
TRBD1	-	TRBJ2-7	TRBV5-5	TGTGCCAGCAGCTTGGAGGGACAGAGGGTATCCTACGAGCAGTACTTC	CASSLEGQRVSYEQYF
TRBD2	once	TRBJ2-7	TRBV5-1	TGCGCCAGCAGCCCCGGGCGGCTAGCGGGAGGGACCTACGAGCAGTACTTC	CASSPGRLAGGTYEQYF
TRBD2	once	TRBJ2-1	TRBV7-3	TGTGCCAGCAGCTCACCGACTAGCGGGTCGGACAATGAGCAGTTCTTC	CASSSPTSGSDNEQFF
TRBD2	-	TRBJ2-3	TRBV27	TGTGCCAGCAGTTTCTCTGGCGGGAGGGCAGATACGCAGTATTTT	CASSFSGGRADTQYF
-	-	TRBJ2-1	TRBV4-2	TGTGCCAGCAGCCAAGAACGGTCATACAATGAGCAGTTCTTC	CASSQERSYNEQFF
-	-	TRBJ1-1	TRBV7-9	TGTGCCAGCAGCTTGGGCAGCACTGAAGCTTTCTTT	CASSLGSTEAFF
TRBD1	-	TRBJ1-1	TRBV27	TGTGCCAGCAGTTCCAGGACAGGGGGAGACACTGAAGCTTTCTTT	CASSSRTGGDTEAFF
-	-	TRBJ1-2	TRBV6-1	TGTGCCAGCAGTGAATTCGGTAACTATGGCTACACCTTC	CASSEFGNYGYTF
TRBD2	-	TRBJ2-3	TRBV2	TGTGCCAGCGGGGGCGGTAGCGGGGAACTAAGCACAGATACGCAGTATTTT	CASGGGSGELSTDTQYF